This TCR beta chain was obtained from a study of beta chain features in type 1 diabetes. Sequencing targeted expressed TCRB transcripts, as all isolated RNA had been reverse transcribed. Clones were sequenced by immunoSEQ multiplex PCR, and TCRdb holds only the in-frame ones, with some missing. The data show 150,000 or so clones, nearly 9.5% seen once. The CDR3 runs to 17 residues. Trimming removed 3 bases from V and 0 bases from J, with 12 bases in between. The germline CDR1 and CDR2 sequences are PRHDT and FYEKMQ (reference sequence). The sample holds a few counts of this clone. The receptor's source is a man younger than 35 in good health. The V call is TRBV13, the J call TRBJ2-6, with D hard to call. Sequenced material: central memory CD4+ T cells from blood. CDR3 nucleotide sequence: TGTGCCAGCAGCTTGTCCAGGTTTGGCTCTGGGGCCAACGTCCTGACTTTC. This gives the protein CASSLSRFGSGANVLTF.